These T cell receptor beta chains were read from a single sample in a study of T cells in Graves' hyperthyroidism and ophthalmopathy. TCRdb re-derived calls from the multiplex PCR reads in MiXCR, one entry per CDR3 protein. The table includes approximately 740,000 distinct CDR3 sequences, 14% detected once. Sequencing was done on a sample of blood. The origin of the receptors is a woman between 18 and 30 years old with Graves' hyperthyroidism. Both conserved end residues are part of each CDR3. A D gene is named only where the DNA matches it firmly. Some rows mark clone size as missing; the rest say once, few, many or name a class of expanded clone.

TRBJ2-5 | TRBV13 | - | TRBD1 | CASSLEEETGFGGETQYF | TGTGCCAGCAGCTTAGAAGAGGAGACAGGGTTTGGGGGAGAGACCCAGTACTTC
TRBJ2-1 | TRBV4-1 | - | - | CASNQVGYNEQFF | TGCGCCAGCAATCAGGTTGGGTACAATGAGCAGTTCTTC
TRBJ2-7 | TRBV7-9 | many | TRBD2 | CASSLRGGREAPYEQYF | TGTGCCAGCAGCCTCAGGGGCGGGCGGGAGGCCCCCTACGAGCAGTACTTC
TRBJ1-2 | TRBV29-1 | - | TRBD1 | CSSRDRGSYGYTF | TGCAGCTCCCGGGACAGGGGTTCCTATGGCTACACCTTC
TRBJ2-5 | TRBV2 | many | - | CASSRDFEETQYF | TGTGCCAGCAGTAGGGACTTTGAGGAGACCCAGTACTTC
TRBJ1-3 | TRBV11-3 | many | - | CASSLGDNRSGNTIYF | TGTGCCAGCAGCTTAGGAGACAACCGCTCTGGAAACACCATATATTTT
TRBJ1-1 | TRBV4-1 | few | - | CASSQASWVAEAFF | TGCGCCAGCAGCCAAGCTAGTTGGGTGGCTGAAGCTTTCTTT
TRBJ2-5 | TRBV7-8 | many | TRBD2 | CASSFLAGEETQYF | TGTGCCAGCAGCTTCCTAGCGGGGGAAGAGACCCAGTACTTC
TRBJ2-7 | TRBV7-9 | many | - | CASSPFGGVTYEQYF | TGTGCCAGCAGCCCCTTTGGAGGGGTAACGTACGAGCAGTACTTC
TRBJ1-5 | TRBV6-1 | - | - | CASRSLQGVSNQPQHF | TGTGCCAGCAGATCCCTACAGGGAGTCAGCAATCAGCCCCAGCATTTT
TRBJ2-3 | TRBV7-3 | few | TRBD1 | CASSDGQASTDTQYF | TGTGCCAGCAGCGACGGACAGGCTAGCACAGATACGCAGTATTTT
TRBJ2-1 | TRBV25-1 | few | TRBD1 | CASGGRRGQSYNEQFF | TGTGCCAGCGGGGGGCGCAGGGGGCAATCCTACAATGAGCAGTTCTTC
TRBJ2-4 | TRBV19 | few | - | CASSIGGPRVAKNIQYF | TGTGCCAGTAGTATAGGTGGGCCGCGGGTGGCCAAAAACATTCAGTACTTC
TRBJ2-1 | TRBV2 | - | TRBD2 | CASSAISGTYEQFF | TGTGCCAGCAGCGCAATTAGCGGGACCTATGAGCAGTTCTTC
TRBJ2-4 | TRBV6-2/TRBV6-3 | - | - | CASSSPKWGDAKNIQYF | TGTGCCAGCAGTTCCCCCAAATGGGGGGATGCCAAAAACATTCAGTACTTC